This TCR beta chain came from a study of T cell repertoires in cytomegalovirus infection. The V end was cut by 0 bases, the J end by 8 bases, with 15 bases between. The CDR3 consists of 15 residues. In germline, CDR1 is SGHNT, CDR2 YYREEE (reference sequence). TCRdb fed the reads into MiXCR, producing one record per CDR3 protein. This sample has some 130,000 distinct CDR3 sequences, with roughly a third found just once. Comments on this clonotype: Antigen specificity is unknown.

The sequence came from a human donor in good health (CMV status not recorded). Some clones in this sample may be carry-over from other donors' samples. The chain is built from TRBV5-4 and TRBJ2-1; D is uncertain. This material consisted of CD8+ T cells from cultured PBMCs, taken from culture after CMV antigen stimulation. The CDR3 reads CASSLVSVVPHEQFF. The CDR3 DNA sequence: TGTGCCAGCAGCTTGGTGTCAGTAGTCCCCCATGAGCAGTTCTTC.